A selection of T cell receptor beta chains follows, all from one sample in a study of cytomegalovirus exposure and HLA in healthy donors. TCRdb keeps only in-frame clones here, not all; method: immunoSEQ multiplex PCR. This sample has roughly 130,000 clones, with about 74% found just once. The sample was PBMCs. Every receptor here comes from a woman aged 50 to 60 in good health and CMV-seropositive. The CDR3 runs from the conserved cysteine through the conserved F or W. Some rows mark clone size as missing; the rest say once, few, many or name a class of expanded clone.

once,TRBV12-5,TRBJ2-7,CASGLGDRGEQYF
.,TRBV19,TRBJ2-5,CASSITGTSGGKTQYF
.,TRBV19,TRBJ2-1,CASNDGDGYNEQFF
.,TRBV2,TRBJ1-6,CASSVKGTGESPLHF
few,TRBV13,TRBJ1-5,CASSSQGFGQPQHF
.,TRBV29-1,TRBJ2-7,CSVGGTGISYEQYF
.,TRBV14,TRBJ1-4,CASSQDLVTNEKLFF
.,TRBV18,TRBJ1-4,CASSPAGWNEKLFF
few,TRBV5-5,TRBJ1-5,CASSLNAGSNQPQHF
once,TRBV29-1,TRBJ2-5,CSARPGGETQYF
.,TRBV7-9,TRBJ2-2,CASSLLVATEAGELFF
.,TRBV7-2,TRBJ1-1,CASSQDRNTEAFF
few,TRBV4-2,TRBJ1-5,CASSRDRGDNQPQHF
.,TRBV4-1,TRBJ2-7,CASSQVGGTYEQYF
.,TRBV19,TRBJ2-5,CASSDGTSGGQETQYF
.,TRBV10-3,TRBJ1-1,CAIRGQGLNTEAFF
.,TRBV7-8,TRBJ2-5,CASSLDGNGETQYF
.,TRBV6-5,TRBJ1-4,CASSSGATNEKLFF
.,TRBV19,TRBJ2-1,CASNYPRRGNEQFF
.,TRBV7-6,TRBJ2-7,CASSRTQGSEQYF
.,TRBV13,TRBJ2-6,CASSPISGANVLTF
.,TRBV5-1,TRBJ1-2,CASSLVPDRVGGYTF
few,TRBV14,TRBJ2-7,CASSLFNEQYF
.,TRBV19,TRBJ2-7,CASSIGATAGEQYF
.,TRBV29-1,TRBJ1-5,CSVGGSNQPQHF
.,TRBV5-1,TRBJ2-5,CASSTAGQETQYF
.,TRBV19,TRBJ1-5,CASSPGQGRQPQHF
.,TRBV4-1,TRBJ1-5,CASSQGQGEIPNQPQHF
.,TRBV6-1,TRBJ2-7,CAARSGGAPSYEQYF
.,TRBV19,TRBJ1-4,CASVTTGVGEKLFF
.,TRBV10-2,TRBJ2-5,CASSVTGTGLETQYF
.,TRBV2,TRBJ2-3,CASRELAGGRNTQYF
.,TRBV6-1,TRBJ2-2,CASLTPNTGELFF
.,TRBV7-8,TRBJ2-5,CASSLLAIETQYF
few,TRBV27,TRBJ2-1,CASSFSLGDNEQFF
few,TRBV5-1,TRBJ2-3,CASGTSGGADTQYF
few,TRBV19,TRBJ1-2,CASSISGRGDYGYTF
few,TRBV19,TRBJ1-3,CASHRGLSGNTIYF
.,TRBV6-1,TRBJ2-2,CASANRGAGELFF
few,TRBV6-5,TRBJ1-1,CASSYSGLGNTEAFF
once,TRBV4-3,TRBJ2-6,CASSQGREANVLTF
.,TRBV5-4,TRBJ1-4,CASSLAGTAEEKLFF
.,TRBV10-1,TRBJ2-2,CASSELLPPKELFF
.,TRBV11-2,TRBJ2-7,CASSFGLSSVEQYF
.,TRBV5-1,TRBJ1-1,CASSWTGGGPEAFF
.,TRBV10-3,TRBJ2-7,CATQSGLSSYEQYF
.,TRBV6-1,TRBJ2-7,CASSEGLSGGALPYEQYF
.,TRBV18,TRBJ1-2,CASSPGGNYGYTF